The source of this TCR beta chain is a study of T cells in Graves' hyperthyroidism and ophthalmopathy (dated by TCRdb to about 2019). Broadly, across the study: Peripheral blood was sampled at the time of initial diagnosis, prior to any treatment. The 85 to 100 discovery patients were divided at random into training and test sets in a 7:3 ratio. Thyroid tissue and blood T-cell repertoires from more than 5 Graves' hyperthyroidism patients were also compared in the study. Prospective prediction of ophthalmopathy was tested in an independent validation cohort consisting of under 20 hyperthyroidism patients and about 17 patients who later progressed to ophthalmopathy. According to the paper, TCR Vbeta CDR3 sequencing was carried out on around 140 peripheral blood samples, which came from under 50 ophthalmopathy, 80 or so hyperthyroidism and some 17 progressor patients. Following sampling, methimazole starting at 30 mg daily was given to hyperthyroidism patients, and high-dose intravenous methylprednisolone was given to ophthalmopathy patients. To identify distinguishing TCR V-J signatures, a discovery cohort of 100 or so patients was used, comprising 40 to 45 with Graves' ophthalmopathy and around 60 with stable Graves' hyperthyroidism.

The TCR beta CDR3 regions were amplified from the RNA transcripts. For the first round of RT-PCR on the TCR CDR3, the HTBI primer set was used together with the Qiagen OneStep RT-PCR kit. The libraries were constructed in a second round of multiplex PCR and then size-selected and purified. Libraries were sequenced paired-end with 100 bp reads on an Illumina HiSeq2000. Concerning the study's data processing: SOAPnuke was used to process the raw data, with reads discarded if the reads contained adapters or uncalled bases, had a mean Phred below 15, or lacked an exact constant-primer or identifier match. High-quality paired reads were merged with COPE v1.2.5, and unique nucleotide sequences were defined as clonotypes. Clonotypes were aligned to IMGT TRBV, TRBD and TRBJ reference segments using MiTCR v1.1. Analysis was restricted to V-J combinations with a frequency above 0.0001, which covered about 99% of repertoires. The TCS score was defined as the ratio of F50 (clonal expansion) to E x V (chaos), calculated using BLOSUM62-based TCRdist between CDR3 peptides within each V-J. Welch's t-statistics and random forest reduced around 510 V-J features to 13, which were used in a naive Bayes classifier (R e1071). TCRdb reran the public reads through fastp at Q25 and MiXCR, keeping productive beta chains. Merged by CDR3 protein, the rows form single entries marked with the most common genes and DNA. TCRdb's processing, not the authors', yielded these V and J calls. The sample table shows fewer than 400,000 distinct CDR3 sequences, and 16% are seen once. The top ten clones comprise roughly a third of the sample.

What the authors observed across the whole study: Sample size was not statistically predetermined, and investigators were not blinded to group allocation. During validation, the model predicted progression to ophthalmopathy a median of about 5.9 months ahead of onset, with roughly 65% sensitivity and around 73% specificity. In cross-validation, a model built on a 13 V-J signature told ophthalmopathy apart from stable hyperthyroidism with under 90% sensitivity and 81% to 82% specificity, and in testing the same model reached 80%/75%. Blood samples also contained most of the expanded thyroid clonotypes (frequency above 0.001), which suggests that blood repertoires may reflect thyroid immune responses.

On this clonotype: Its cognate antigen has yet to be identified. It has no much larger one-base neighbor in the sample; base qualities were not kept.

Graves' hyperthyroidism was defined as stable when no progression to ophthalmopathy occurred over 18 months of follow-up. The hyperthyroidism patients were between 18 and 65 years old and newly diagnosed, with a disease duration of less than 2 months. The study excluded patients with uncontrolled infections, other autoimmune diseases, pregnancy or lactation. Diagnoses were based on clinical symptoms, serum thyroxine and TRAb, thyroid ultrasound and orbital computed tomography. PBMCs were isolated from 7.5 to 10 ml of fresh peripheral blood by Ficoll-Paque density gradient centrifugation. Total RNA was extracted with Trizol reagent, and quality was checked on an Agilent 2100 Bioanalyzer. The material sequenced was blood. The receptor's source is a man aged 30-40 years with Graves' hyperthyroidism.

The CDR3 sequence is CSAREAVQETQYF. In nucleotide form, the sequence is TGCAGTGCTAGAGAAGCGGTTCAAGAGACCCAGTACTTC. The chain couples TRBV20-1 to TRBJ2-5; a tentative D call is TRBD2 (5 bases match). The V and J ends are trimmed by 0 bases and 2 bases, leaving 7 bases between them. From a lookup of the germline V gene (reference sequence), CDR1 and CDR2 are DFQATT and SNEGSKA. Inclusive of the bounding cysteine and phenylalanine, the CDR3 is 13 residues long. Here the CDR3 DNA is all that survives: 39 bases in frame from base 1.